A selection of T cell receptor beta chains follows, all from one sample in a study of T cells in Graves' hyperthyroidism and ophthalmopathy. TCRdb re-called the multiplex PCR reads through MiXCR, storing one row per CDR3 protein. The sample has 350,000 to 450,000 distinct CDR3 sequences; about 15% are singletons. Input material: blood. Receptor source: a woman aged 60 to 75 with Graves' hyperthyroidism. CDR3s include the opening cysteine and the closing phenylalanine or tryptophan. The order of the fields is D gene, clone size, CDR3 length, J gene, V gene, CDR3 protein, CDR3 DNA. D genes are given only for firm matches. Where a row states a size, it is once, few, many or the class of an expanded clone; other rows omit it.

D gene: TRBD2
clone size: many
CDR3 length: 16
J gene: TRBJ2-7
V gene: TRBV20-1
CDR3 protein: CSARGGGLADSYEQYF
CDR3 DNA: TGCAGTGCTAGGGGGGGGGGACTAGCGGACTCCTACGAGCAGTACTTC

D gene: TRBD2
clone size: NA
CDR3 length: 16
J gene: TRBJ2-3
V gene: TRBV6-5
CDR3 protein: CASSRGGGGYTDTQYF
CDR3 DNA: TGTGCCAGCAGCCGGGGGGGGGGCGGTTACACAGATACGCAGTATTTT

D gene: NA
clone size: few
CDR3 length: 10
J gene: TRBJ2-2
V gene: TRBV12-3/TRBV12-4
CDR3 protein: CASKKGELFF
CDR3 DNA: TGTGCCAGCAAGAAGGGGGAGCTGTTTTTT

D gene: TRBD1
clone size: NA
CDR3 length: 19
J gene: TRBJ1-1
V gene: TRBV6-5
CDR3 protein: CASSYSRDRGPGGNTEAFF
CDR3 DNA: TGTGCCAGCAGTTACAGCCGGGACAGGGGGCCGGGTGGGAACACTGAAGCTTTCTTT

D gene: TRBD1
clone size: many
CDR3 length: 14
J gene: TRBJ1-1
V gene: TRBV12-5
CDR3 protein: CASGLVQGAGEAFF
CDR3 DNA: TGTGCTAGTGGTTTGGTACAGGGGGCCGGTGAAGCTTTCTTT

D gene: TRBD2
clone size: many
CDR3 length: 15
J gene: TRBJ2-1
V gene: TRBV12-3/TRBV12-4
CDR3 protein: CASIHTAGYYNEQFF
CDR3 DNA: TGTGCCAGCATACACACAGCGGGGTATTACAATGAGCAGTTCTTC

D gene: NA
clone size: NA
CDR3 length: 13
J gene: TRBJ1-1
V gene: TRBV30
CDR3 protein: CAWSGQINTEAFF
CDR3 DNA: TGTGCCTGGAGTGGACAGATAAACACTGAAGCTTTCTTT

D gene: NA
clone size: many
CDR3 length: 15
J gene: TRBJ2-1
V gene: TRBV6-1
CDR3 protein: CASTWDRSSYNEQFF
CDR3 DNA: TGTGCCAGCACCTGGGACCGGAGCTCCTACAATGAGCAGTTCTTC

D gene: TRBD2
clone size: few
CDR3 length: 15
J gene: TRBJ2-3
V gene: TRBV24-1
CDR3 protein: CAASDLAGDPDTQYF
CDR3 DNA: TGTGCCGCCAGTGACTTAGCGGGAGACCCAGATACGCAGTATTTT

D gene: TRBD2
clone size: many
CDR3 length: 15
J gene: TRBJ2-1
V gene: TRBV11-3
CDR3 protein: CASRLLAGGPNEQFF
CDR3 DNA: TGTGCCAGCAGATTACTAGCGGGAGGGCCGAATGAGCAGTTCTTC

D gene: TRBD1
clone size: many
CDR3 length: 16
J gene: TRBJ2-2
V gene: TRBV7-3
CDR3 protein: CASSQGTGGNTGELFF
CDR3 DNA: TGTGCCAGCAGCCAAGGGACAGGGGGTAACACCGGGGAGCTGTTTTTT

D gene: NA
clone size: NA
CDR3 length: 15
J gene: TRBJ2-2
V gene: TRBV11-3
CDR3 protein: CASSPGGSNTGELFF
CDR3 DNA: TGTGCCAGCAGCCCAGGGGGGTCGAACACCGGGGAGCTGTTTTTT

D gene: TRBD1
clone size: NA
CDR3 length: 14
J gene: TRBJ2-1
V gene: TRBV7-9
CDR3 protein: CASSLRDRENEQSF
CDR3 DNA: TGTGCCAGCAGTCTCCGGGACAGGGAAAATGAGCAGTCCTTC

D gene: NA
clone size: NA
CDR3 length: 16
J gene: TRBJ1-3
V gene: TRBV2
CDR3 protein: CAITSLQGLSGNTIYF
CDR3 DNA: TGTGCCATCACCTCCCTACAGGGCCTCTCTGGAAACACCATATATTTT

D gene: NA
clone size: many
CDR3 length: 16
J gene: TRBJ1-3
V gene: TRBV18
CDR3 protein: CASSSPGQFSGNTIYF
CDR3 DNA: TGTGCCAGCTCATCGCCCGGACAGTTCTCTGGAAACACCATATATTTT

D gene: NA
clone size: many
CDR3 length: 14
J gene: TRBJ1-2
V gene: TRBV18
CDR3 protein: CASSPAGYDYGYTF
CDR3 DNA: TGTGCCAGCTCACCGGCAGGGTACGACTATGGCTACACCTTC

D gene: NA
clone size: many
CDR3 length: 17
J gene: TRBJ1-2
V gene: TRBV6-2/TRBV6-3
CDR3 protein: CASTHPVWTAPNYGYTF
CDR3 DNA: TGTGCCAGCACCCATCCCGTCTGGACAGCTCCTAACTATGGCTACACCTTC

D gene: TRBD2
clone size: many
CDR3 length: 15
J gene: TRBJ2-1
V gene: TRBV13
CDR3 protein: CASSAGLAGYNEQFF
CDR3 DNA: TGTGCCAGCAGCGCGGGACTAGCGGGGTACAATGAGCAGTTCTTC

D gene: NA
clone size: few
CDR3 length: 14
J gene: TRBJ1-5
V gene: TRBV11-2
CDR3 protein: CASSPLGPESAQHF
CDR3 DNA: TGTGCCAGCAGCCCGCTAGGGCCCGAATCAGCCCAGCATTTT

D gene: TRBD2
clone size: many
CDR3 length: 15
J gene: TRBJ2-1
V gene: TRBV5-1
CDR3 protein: CASSSGGLAGGEQFF
CDR3 DNA: TGCGCCAGCAGCTCGGGCGGGCTAGCGGGAGGTGAGCAGTTCTTC

D gene: NA
clone size: many
CDR3 length: 13
J gene: TRBJ2-1
V gene: TRBV7-9
CDR3 protein: CASSPRTSSRRFF
CDR3 DNA: TGTGCCAGCAGCCCACGGACCTCTTCACGTCGGTTCTTC

D gene: TRBD2
clone size: NA
CDR3 length: 20
J gene: TRBJ2-5
V gene: TRBV5-4
CDR3 protein: CASSLARGPGVAGARKTQYF
CDR3 DNA: TGTGCCAGCAGCTTGGCCCGGGGCCCCGGCGTGGCGGGAGCGAGGAAGACCCAGTACTTC

D gene: NA
clone size: NA
CDR3 length: 15
J gene: TRBJ2-2
V gene: TRBV12-3/TRBV12-4
CDR3 protein: CASSTRTQLTGELFF
CDR3 DNA: TGTGCCAGCAGTACTCGGACTCAATTGACCGGGGAGCTGTTTTTT

D gene: TRBD1
clone size: few
CDR3 length: 13
J gene: TRBJ2-1
V gene: TRBV4-2
CDR3 protein: CASSQSGQGEQFF
CDR3 DNA: TGTGCCAGCAGCCAATCGGGACAGGGGGAGCAGTTCTTC

D gene: NA
clone size: many
CDR3 length: 14
J gene: TRBJ2-7
V gene: TRBV20-1
CDR3 protein: CSARVKGGYYEQYF
CDR3 DNA: TGCAGTGCTAGGGTTAAAGGGGGATATTACGAGCAGTACTTC

D gene: TRBD2
clone size: many
CDR3 length: 14
J gene: TRBJ2-7
V gene: TRBV20-1
CDR3 protein: CSAREKREGWEQYF
CDR3 DNA: TGCAGTGCTAGAGAGAAGCGGGAGGGCTGGGAGCAGTACTTC

D gene: TRBD1
clone size: few
CDR3 length: 13
J gene: TRBJ1-2
V gene: TRBV29-1
CDR3 protein: CSVVDRVNYGYTF
CDR3 DNA: TGCAGCGTTGTGGACAGGGTTAACTATGGCTACACCTTC

D gene: NA
clone size: many
CDR3 length: 14
J gene: TRBJ1-5
V gene: TRBV2
CDR3 protein: CASSQGRLEQPQHF
CDR3 DNA: TGTGCCAGCAGTCAGGGCCGGCTGGAGCAGCCCCAGCATTTT

D gene: TRBD1
clone size: few
CDR3 length: 15
J gene: TRBJ1-4
V gene: TRBV5-1
CDR3 protein: CASSFDRGTNEKLFF
CDR3 DNA: TGCGCCAGCAGCTTTGACAGGGGAACTAATGAAAAACTGTTTTTT

D gene: TRBD1
clone size: many
CDR3 length: 18
J gene: TRBJ2-1
V gene: TRBV24-1
CDR3 protein: CATQPTIGTEPSYNEQFF
CDR3 DNA: TGTGCCACTCAGCCGACAATCGGGACAGAGCCTTCCTACAATGAGCAGTTCTTC

D gene: TRBD2
clone size: many
CDR3 length: 16
J gene: TRBJ2-7
V gene: TRBV12-3/TRBV12-4
CDR3 protein: CASSLGTSGGAYEQYF
CDR3 DNA: TGTGCCAGCAGCCTTGGGACTAGCGGGGGGGCCTACGAGCAGTACTTC

D gene: NA
clone size: NA
CDR3 length: 14
J gene: TRBJ2-2
V gene: TRBV13
CDR3 protein: CASSARQFTGELFF
CDR3 DNA: TGTGCCAGCAGCGCCCGACAGTTCACCGGGGAGCTGTTTTTT

D gene: TRBD2
clone size: many
CDR3 length: 18
J gene: TRBJ2-2
V gene: TRBV7-8
CDR3 protein: CASSPRRYSGRNTGELFF
CDR3 DNA: TGTGCCAGCAGCCCCCGACGCTATAGCGGGAGGAACACCGGGGAGCTGTTTTTT

D gene: TRBD1
clone size: few
CDR3 length: 16
J gene: TRBJ2-5
V gene: TRBV19
CDR3 protein: CASSTRGTGQTETQYF
CDR3 DNA: TGTGCCAGTAGTACCCGAGGGACAGGGCAAACAGAGACCCAGTACTTC

D gene: TRBD1
clone size: many
CDR3 length: 14
J gene: TRBJ2-7
V gene: TRBV28
CDR3 protein: CASSDGTGGYEQYF
CDR3 DNA: TGTGCCAGCAGTGATGGGACAGGGGGCTACGAGCAGTACTTC

D gene: NA
clone size: many
CDR3 length: 14
J gene: TRBJ2-3
V gene: TRBV7-9
CDR3 protein: CASSSSRTVDTQYF
CDR3 DNA: TGTGCCAGCAGCTCCTCCCGCACCGTAGATACGCAGTATTTT

D gene: TRBD1
clone size: NA
CDR3 length: 15
J gene: TRBJ1-1
V gene: TRBV6-1
CDR3 protein: CASSSGTGTNTEAFF
CDR3 DNA: TGTGCCAGCAGCTCCGGGACAGGGACGAACACTGAAGCTTTCTTT

D gene: NA
clone size: few
CDR3 length: 15
J gene: TRBJ2-5
V gene: TRBV5-1
CDR3 protein: CASSPGVGDAETQYF
CDR3 DNA: TGCGCCAGCAGCCCAGGTGTGGGAGATGCGGAGACCCAGTACTTC

D gene: TRBD2
clone size: NA
CDR3 length: 14
J gene: TRBJ2-1
V gene: TRBV27
CDR3 protein: CASSFSSLAGVAFF
CDR3 DNA: TGTGCCAGCAGTTTTAGTTCCCTAGCGGGAGTGGCGTTCTTC

D gene: TRBD1
clone size: NA
CDR3 length: 15
J gene: TRBJ1-1
V gene: TRBV6-1
CDR3 protein: CASSKWTGGNTEAFF
CDR3 DNA: TGTGCCAGCAGTAAATGGACAGGGGGGAACACTGAAGCTTTCTTT

D gene: NA
clone size: NA
CDR3 length: 14
J gene: TRBJ2-3
V gene: TRBV20-1
CDR3 protein: CSARDGRKRDTQYF
CDR3 DNA: TGCAGTGCTAGAGATGGCAGAAAAAGGGATACGCAGTATTTT

D gene: TRBD1
clone size: many
CDR3 length: 15
J gene: TRBJ1-1
V gene: TRBV5-1
CDR3 protein: CASSLPGQMNTEAFF
CDR3 DNA: TGCGCCAGCAGCTTGCCGGGACAGATGAACACTGAAGCTTTCTTT

D gene: TRBD2
clone size: NA
CDR3 length: 15
J gene: TRBJ2-7
V gene: TRBV5-1
CDR3 protein: CASRRTSGFPYEQYF
CDR3 DNA: TGCGCCAGCAGAAGGACTAGCGGATTTCCCTACGAGCAGTACTTC

D gene: TRBD2
clone size: NA
CDR3 length: 19
J gene: TRBJ2-3
V gene: TRBV6-1
CDR3 protein: CASTSTSGPSGRSGDTQYF
CDR3 DNA: TGTGCCAGCACCTCTACTAGCGGGCCTAGCGGGAGGTCTGGAGATACGCAGTATTTT

D gene: TRBD1
clone size: many
CDR3 length: 15
J gene: TRBJ1-2
V gene: TRBV29-1
CDR3 protein: CSSAGTGSTNYGYTF
CDR3 DNA: TGCAGCAGCGCCGGGACAGGGAGCACTAACTATGGCTACACCTTC

D gene: TRBD2
clone size: many
CDR3 length: 15
J gene: TRBJ2-3
V gene: TRBV27
CDR3 protein: CASSSRLAGEDTQYF
CDR3 DNA: TGTGCCAGCAGTTCCCGGCTAGCGGGAGAAGATACGCAGTATTTT

D gene: NA
clone size: NA
CDR3 length: 16
J gene: TRBJ2-1
V gene: TRBV19
CDR3 protein: CASSVLRTGNYNEQFF
CDR3 DNA: TGTGCCAGTAGTGTTCTCAGAACGGGGAACTACAATGAGCAGTTCTTC

D gene: TRBD2
clone size: NA
CDR3 length: 17
J gene: TRBJ2-1
V gene: TRBV7-9
CDR3 protein: CASSLSGLADLYNEQFF
CDR3 DNA: TGTGCCAGCAGCTTATCAGGACTAGCGGATCTATACAATGAGCAGTTCTTC

D gene: NA
clone size: many
CDR3 length: 16
J gene: TRBJ1-2
V gene: TRBV3-1
CDR3 protein: CASSQGRRTAIYGYTF
CDR3 DNA: TGTGCCAGCAGCCAGGGGAGAAGGACAGCCATCTATGGCTACACCTTC

D gene: TRBD2
clone size: few
CDR3 length: 16
J gene: TRBJ2-5
V gene: TRBV11-2
CDR3 protein: CASSIGLAVFQETQYF
CDR3 DNA: TGTGCCAGCAGCATCGGACTAGCGGTCTTCCAAGAGACCCAGTACTTC

D gene: NA
clone size: few
CDR3 length: 15
J gene: TRBJ2-2
V gene: TRBV7-3
CDR3 protein: CASSRGGQDTGELFF
CDR3 DNA: TGTGCCAGCAGCAGGGGAGGCCAGGACACCGGGGAGCTGTTTTTT

D gene: TRBD1
clone size: few
CDR3 length: 15
J gene: TRBJ2-2
V gene: TRBV29-1
CDR3 protein: CSVGGQGATTGELFF
CDR3 DNA: TGCAGCGTCGGGGGACAGGGGGCGACCACCGGGGAGCTGTTTTTT

D gene: TRBD1
clone size: NA
CDR3 length: 16
J gene: TRBJ1-5
V gene: TRBV2
CDR3 protein: CASSVSGTEANQPQHF
CDR3 DNA: TGTGCCAGCAGTGTTTCCGGGACAGAGGCCAATCAGCCCCAGCATTTT

D gene: NA
clone size: NA
CDR3 length: 14
J gene: TRBJ2-1
V gene: TRBV10-1
CDR3 protein: CASSGGLSYNEQFF
CDR3 DNA: TGCGCCAGCAGCGGTGGACTGTCCTACAATGAGCAGTTCTTC

D gene: NA
clone size: many
CDR3 length: 12
J gene: TRBJ1-5
V gene: TRBV12-3/TRBV12-4
CDR3 protein: CASSYSNQPQHF
CDR3 DNA: TGTGCCAGCAGTTATAGCAATCAGCCCCAGCATTTT

D gene: NA
clone size: many
CDR3 length: 15
J gene: TRBJ1-3
V gene: TRBV2
CDR3 protein: CASRPQGPSGNTIYF
CDR3 DNA: TGTGCCAGCAGACCCCAGGGCCCCTCTGGAAACACCATATATTTT

D gene: NA
clone size: NA
CDR3 length: 14
J gene: TRBJ2-1
V gene: TRBV14
CDR3 protein: CASSQTRIYNEQFF
CDR3 DNA: TGTGCCAGCAGCCAAACGCGGATCTACAATGAGCAGTTCTTC

D gene: TRBD1
clone size: many
CDR3 length: 16
J gene: TRBJ2-1
V gene: TRBV13
CDR3 protein: CASSLSRDRGYNEQFF
CDR3 DNA: TGTGCCAGCAGCTTAAGTCGGGACAGGGGTTACAATGAGCAGTTCTTC

D gene: NA
clone size: NA
CDR3 length: 21
J gene: TRBJ2-7
V gene: TRBV7-9
CDR3 protein: CASSFYICSASSSGSPYEQYF
CDR3 DNA: NA